This is a list of T cell receptor beta chains from one sample in a study of cytomegalovirus exposure and HLA in healthy donors. Using immunoSEQ multiplex PCR, the repertoire was profiled, and TCRdb retains in-frame clones only, with some absent. The repertoire holds around 120,000 clones, with about three quarters as singletons. Input material: PBMCs. All receptors derive from a human donor in good health. Both conserved end residues are part of each CDR3. A D gene is named only where the DNA matches it firmly. The size entry is marked missing in some rows and otherwise reads once, few, many or a size class.

v_gene: TRBV5-6; j_gene: TRBJ2-5; len: 13; d_gene: -; abundance: -; CDR3aa: CASSSPTEETQYF; CDR3nt: TGTGCCAGCAGCTCCCCAACCGAGGAGACCCAGTACTTC
v_gene: TRBV5-1; j_gene: TRBJ2-7; len: 15; d_gene: TRBD1; abundance: -; CDR3aa: CASRPGQGMGYEQYF; CDR3nt: TGCGCCAGCAGACCAGGACAGGGAATGGGCTACGAGCAGTACTTC
v_gene: TRBV2; j_gene: TRBJ2-2; len: 14; d_gene: -; abundance: -; CDR3aa: CASSEQGGTGELFF; CDR3nt: TGTGCCAGCAGTGAACAGGGTGGGACCGGGGAGCTGTTTTTT
v_gene: TRBV6-1; j_gene: TRBJ1-1; len: 14; d_gene: -; abundance: once; CDR3aa: CASGWTESNTEAFF; CDR3nt: TGTGCCAGCGGGTGGACAGAATCTAACACTGAAGCTTTCTTT
v_gene: TRBV10-3; j_gene: TRBJ1-2; len: 12; d_gene: -; abundance: -; CDR3aa: CAISGRGYGYTF; CDR3nt: TGTGCCATCAGTGGTAGGGGCTATGGCTACACCTTC
v_gene: TRBV4-2; j_gene: TRBJ2-7; len: 14; d_gene: TRBD1; abundance: -; CDR3aa: CASSRQGAWYEQYF; CDR3nt: TGTGCCAGCAGCCGACAGGGGGCGTGGTACGAGCAGTACTTC
v_gene: TRBV7-9; j_gene: TRBJ1-1; len: 13; d_gene: TRBD1; abundance: -; CDR3aa: CASSSIQGAKAFF; CDR3nt: TGTGCCAGCAGCTCAATACAGGGGGCGAAAGCTTTCTTT
v_gene: TRBV6-5; j_gene: TRBJ1-6; len: 15; d_gene: -; abundance: -; CDR3aa: CASSRSTGLRSPLHF; CDR3nt: TGTGCCAGCAGTCGCTCGACAGGCCTCCGTTCACCCCTCCACTTT
v_gene: TRBV5-4; j_gene: TRBJ1-5; len: 16; d_gene: -; abundance: -; CDR3aa: CASSLDGGGQDQPQHF; CDR3nt: TGTGCCAGCAGCTTGGATGGGGGGGGGCAGGATCAGCCCCAGCATTTT
v_gene: TRBV29-1; j_gene: TRBJ2-7; len: 15; d_gene: TRBD2; abundance: -; CDR3aa: CSVEGGSGTSYEQYF; CDR3nt: TGCAGCGTTGAAGGAGGGAGCGGGACGTCCTACGAGCAGTACTTC
v_gene: TRBV9; j_gene: TRBJ1-3; len: 15; d_gene: -; abundance: -; CDR3aa: CASSVGALSGNTIYF; CDR3nt: TGTGCCAGCAGCGTAGGAGCCTTGTCTGGAAACACCATATATTTT
v_gene: TRBV19; j_gene: TRBJ1-5; len: 13; d_gene: TRBD1; abundance: -; CDR3aa: CASSGTGRQPQHF; CDR3nt: TGTGCCAGTAGCGGGACAGGGCGTCAGCCCCAGCATTTT